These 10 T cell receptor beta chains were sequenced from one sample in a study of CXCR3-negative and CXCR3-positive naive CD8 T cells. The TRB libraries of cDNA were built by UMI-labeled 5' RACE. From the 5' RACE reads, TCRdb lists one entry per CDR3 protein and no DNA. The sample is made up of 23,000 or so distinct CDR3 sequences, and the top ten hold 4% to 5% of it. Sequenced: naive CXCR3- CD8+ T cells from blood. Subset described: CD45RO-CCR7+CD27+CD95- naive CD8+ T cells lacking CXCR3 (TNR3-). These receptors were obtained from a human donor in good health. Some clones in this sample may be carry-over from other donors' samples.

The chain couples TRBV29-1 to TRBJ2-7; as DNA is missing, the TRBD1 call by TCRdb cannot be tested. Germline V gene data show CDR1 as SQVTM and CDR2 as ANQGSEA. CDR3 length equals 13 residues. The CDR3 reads CSVLWDSSYEQYF.

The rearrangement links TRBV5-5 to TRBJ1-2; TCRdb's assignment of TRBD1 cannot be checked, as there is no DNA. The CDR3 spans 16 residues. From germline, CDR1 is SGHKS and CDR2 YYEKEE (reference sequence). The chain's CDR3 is CASSFVQGTSGGGYTF.

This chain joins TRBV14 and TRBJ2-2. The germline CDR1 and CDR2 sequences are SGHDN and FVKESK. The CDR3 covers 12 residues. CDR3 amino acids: CASSQEAGELFF.

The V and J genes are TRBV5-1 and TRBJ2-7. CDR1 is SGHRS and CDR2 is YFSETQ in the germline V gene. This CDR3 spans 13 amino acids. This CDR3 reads CASRTVGSYEQYF.

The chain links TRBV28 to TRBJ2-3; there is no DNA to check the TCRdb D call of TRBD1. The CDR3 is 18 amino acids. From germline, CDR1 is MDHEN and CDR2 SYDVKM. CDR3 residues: CASSFVYGGETGTDTQYF.

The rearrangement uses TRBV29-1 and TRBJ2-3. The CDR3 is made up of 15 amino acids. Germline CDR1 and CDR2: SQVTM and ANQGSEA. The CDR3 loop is CSVPPRSHSTDTQYF.

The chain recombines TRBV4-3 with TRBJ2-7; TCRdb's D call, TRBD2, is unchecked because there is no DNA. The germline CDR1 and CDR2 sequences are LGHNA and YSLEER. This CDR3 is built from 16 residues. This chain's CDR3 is CASSQDSGGSSYEQYF.

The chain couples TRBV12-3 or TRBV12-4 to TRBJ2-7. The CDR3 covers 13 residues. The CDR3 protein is CASSWKFFYEQYF.

The CDR3 protein is CASSIASRGFTAYEQYF. The chain has TRBV19 and TRBJ2-7; TCRdb designates TRBD1, a call that cannot be tested without DNA. The CDR3 has 17 amino acids. Per the germline V gene, CDR1 is LNHDA and CDR2 is SQIVND (reference sequence). Together with reference TRBV19 and TRBJ2-7, the CDR3 gives the full variable domain: DGGITQSPKYLFRKEGQNVTLSCEQNLNHDAMYWYRQDPGQGLRLIYYSQIVNDFQKGDIAEGYSVSREKKESFPLTVTSAQKNPTAFYLCASSIASRGFTAYEQYFGPGTRLTVT.

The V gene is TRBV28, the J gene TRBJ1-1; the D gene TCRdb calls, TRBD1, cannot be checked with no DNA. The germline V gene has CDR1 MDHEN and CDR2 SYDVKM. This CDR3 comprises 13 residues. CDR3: CASGNRGETEAFF.